This TCR beta chain was retrieved from a study of human T cells and chemical hapten exposure. The overall study: The upper back received 0.01% DPC by patch testing, with results read at 6 days. Study-wide findings and caveats: It was expanded TCRs that formed significantly more large CDR3 similarity clusters than controls did. TCRs above 1 in 1000 frequency did not change with DPC sensitization.

The time point here: patch test 1, 2 weeks after DPC sensitization. Treatment indicated: therapeutic diphenylcyclopropenone sensitization with weekly scalp DPC. In germline, CDR1 is SGHNT, CDR2 YENEEA. V lost 2 bases to trimming and J lost 5 bases, with 6 bases between them. This CDR3 has 12 amino acids. From the RACE reads, TCRdb called clonotypes with MiXCR, one entry per CDR3 protein. Of 74,000 or so distinct CDR3 sequences in the sample, about 9.4% were seen once. Concerning this clonotype itself: Its antigen is still unknown.

The genes are TRBV11-3 and TRBJ1-1, with a tentative D call TRBD1 (5 bases). The sample in question was whole blood, obtained in connection with sensitization to the hapten diphenylcyclopropenone (DPC). The receptor's source is a woman in her 50s with alopecia areata. Some clones in this sample may be carry-over from other donors' samples. The CDR3 DNA is TGTGCCAGCAGCTTACAGGGAACTGAAGCTTTCTTT. It is translated as CASSLQGTEAFF.